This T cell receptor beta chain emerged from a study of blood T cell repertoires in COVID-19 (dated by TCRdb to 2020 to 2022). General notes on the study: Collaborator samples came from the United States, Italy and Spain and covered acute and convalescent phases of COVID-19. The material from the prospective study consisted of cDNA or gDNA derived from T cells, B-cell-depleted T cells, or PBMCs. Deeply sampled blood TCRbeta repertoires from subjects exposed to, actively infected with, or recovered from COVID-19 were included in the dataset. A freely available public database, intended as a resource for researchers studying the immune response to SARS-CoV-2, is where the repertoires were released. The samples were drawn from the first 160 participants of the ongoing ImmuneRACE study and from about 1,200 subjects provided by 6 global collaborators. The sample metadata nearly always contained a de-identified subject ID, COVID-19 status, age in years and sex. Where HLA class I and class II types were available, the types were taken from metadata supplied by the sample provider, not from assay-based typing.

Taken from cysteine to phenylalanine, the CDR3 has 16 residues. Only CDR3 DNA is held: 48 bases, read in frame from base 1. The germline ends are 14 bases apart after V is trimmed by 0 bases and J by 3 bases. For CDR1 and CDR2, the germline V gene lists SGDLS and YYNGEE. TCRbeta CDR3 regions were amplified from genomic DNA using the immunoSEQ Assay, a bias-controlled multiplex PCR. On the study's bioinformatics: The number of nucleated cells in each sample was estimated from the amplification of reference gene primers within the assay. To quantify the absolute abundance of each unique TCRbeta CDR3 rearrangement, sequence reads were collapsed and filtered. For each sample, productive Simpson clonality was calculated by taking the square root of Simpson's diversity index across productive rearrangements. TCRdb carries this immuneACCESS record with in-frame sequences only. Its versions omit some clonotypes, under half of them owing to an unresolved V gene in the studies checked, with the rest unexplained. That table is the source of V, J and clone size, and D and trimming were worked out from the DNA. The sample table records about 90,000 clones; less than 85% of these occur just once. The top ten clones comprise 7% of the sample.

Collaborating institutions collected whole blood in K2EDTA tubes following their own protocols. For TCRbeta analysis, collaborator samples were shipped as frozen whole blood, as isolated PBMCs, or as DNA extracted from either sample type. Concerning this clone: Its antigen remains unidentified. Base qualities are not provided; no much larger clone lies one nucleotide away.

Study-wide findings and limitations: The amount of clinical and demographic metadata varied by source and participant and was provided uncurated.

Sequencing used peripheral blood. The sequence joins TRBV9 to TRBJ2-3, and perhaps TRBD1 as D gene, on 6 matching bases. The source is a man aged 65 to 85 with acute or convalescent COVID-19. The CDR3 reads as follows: CASSVATGQVTDTQYF. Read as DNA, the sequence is TGTGCCAGCAGCGTAGCAACAGGGCAGGTGACAGATACGCAGTATTTT.